One and the same sample provided the 3 T cell receptor beta chains below, sequenced in a study of cytomegalovirus exposure and HLA in healthy donors. Method: immunoSEQ multiplex PCR; TCRdb's copy keeps in-frame clones and lacks some. The data hold approximately 150,000 clones, with over 80% observed a single time. Sample: PBMCs. The receptor source for this set is a man between 18 and 35 years old in good health and CMV-seropositive.

Only a few counts were recorded for this clone. The chain joins TRBV7-2 to TRBJ2-7; D is undetermined. Trimming took off 8 bases at V and 6 bases at J, with 17 bases between the two ends. The CDR3 spans 13 residues. Germline loops: CDR1 SGHTA, CDR2 FQGNSA. CDR3 protein: CASSEFRIGEQYF. The CDR3 DNA reads TGTGCCAGCTCGGAGTTTAGAATCGGCGAGCAGTACTTC. Full variable domain (outside the CDR3, taken from reference TRBV7-2 and TRBJ2-7): GAGVSQSPSNKVTEKGKDVELRCDPISGHTALYWYRQSLGQGLEFLIYFQGNSAPDKSGLPSDRFSAERTGGSVSTLTIQRTQQEDSAVYLCASSEFRIGEQYFGPGTRLTVT.

CDR3 loop: CAWSVWTSSYNEQFF. The CDR3 DNA follows: TGTGCCTGGAGTGTTTGGACTAGCTCCTACAATGAGCAGTTCTTC. The chain links TRBV30 to TRBJ2-1; TRBD2 aligns across 7 bases. Germline lookup yields CDR1 GTSNPN and CDR2 SVGIG (reference sequence). The CDR3 contains 15 residues. The trim removed 0 bases at V and 0 bases at J, leaving 2 bases unmatched.

V is TRBV5-1 and J is TRBJ2-2, with 7 positions matching TRBD2. The V gene's germline CDR1 is SGHRS and CDR2 YFSETQ. V trimming: 0 bases; J trimming: 0 bases; junction bases outside the gene matches: 2. The CDR3 spans 16 residues. The CDR3 region has the DNA TGCGCCAGCAGCTTGGTAGCGGGCTCGAACACCGGGGAGCTGTTTTTT. It is translated as CASSLVAGSNTGELFF.